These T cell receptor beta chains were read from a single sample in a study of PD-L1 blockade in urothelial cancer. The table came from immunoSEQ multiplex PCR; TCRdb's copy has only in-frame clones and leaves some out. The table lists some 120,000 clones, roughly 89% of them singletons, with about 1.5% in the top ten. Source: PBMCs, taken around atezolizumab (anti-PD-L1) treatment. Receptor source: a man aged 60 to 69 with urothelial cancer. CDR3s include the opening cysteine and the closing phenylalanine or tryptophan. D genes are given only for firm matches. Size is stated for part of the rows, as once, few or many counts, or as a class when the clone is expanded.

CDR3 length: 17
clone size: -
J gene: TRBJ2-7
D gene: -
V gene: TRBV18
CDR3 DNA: TGTGCCAGCTCACTTTCGGAATCAGGGTTAGGCTACTACGAGCAGTACTTC
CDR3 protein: CASSLSESGLGYYEQYF

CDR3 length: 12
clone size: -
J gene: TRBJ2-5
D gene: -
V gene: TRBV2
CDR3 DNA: TGTGCCAGCAGTGACCTCGGGGAGACCCAGTACTTC
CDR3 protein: CASSDLGETQYF

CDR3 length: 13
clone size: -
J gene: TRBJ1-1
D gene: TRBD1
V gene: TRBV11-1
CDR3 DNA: TGTGCCAGCAGCCCTCGGACAGGGGCTGAAGCTTTCTTT
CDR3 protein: CASSPRTGAEAFF

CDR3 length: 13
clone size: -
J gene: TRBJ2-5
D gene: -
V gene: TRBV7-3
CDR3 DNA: TGTGCCAGCAGCTTAGGAGGGCTAGAGACCCAGTACTTC
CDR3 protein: CASSLGGLETQYF

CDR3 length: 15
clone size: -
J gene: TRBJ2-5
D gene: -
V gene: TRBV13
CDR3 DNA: TGTGCCAGCAGCTTATGGTTTTTGACTCCAGAGACCCAGTACTTC
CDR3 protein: CASSLWFLTPETQYF

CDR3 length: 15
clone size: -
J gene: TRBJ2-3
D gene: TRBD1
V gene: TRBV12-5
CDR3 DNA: TGTGCTAGTGGTTGGATGACAGGGGGTTTAGATACGCAGTATTTT
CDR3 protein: CASGWMTGGLDTQYF

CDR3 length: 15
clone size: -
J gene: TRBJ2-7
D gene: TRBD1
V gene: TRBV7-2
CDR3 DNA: TGTGCCAGCAGGGACCGGGACAGGGCGTCCTACGAGCAGTACTTC
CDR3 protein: CASRDRDRASYEQYF

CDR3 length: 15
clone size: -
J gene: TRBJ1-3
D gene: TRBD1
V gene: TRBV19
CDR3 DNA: TGTGCCAGTAGCTACTCCCACAGGGGTGGAAACACCATATATTTT
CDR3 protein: CASSYSHRGGNTIYF

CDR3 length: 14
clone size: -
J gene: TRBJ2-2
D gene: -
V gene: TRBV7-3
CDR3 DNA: TGTGCCAGCAGCTCAGGACAGAACACCGGGGAGCTGTTTTTT
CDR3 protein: CASSSGQNTGELFF

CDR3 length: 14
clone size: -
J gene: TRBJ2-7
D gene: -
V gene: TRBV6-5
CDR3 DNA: TGTGCCAGCAGACAGCCAGGGGCTACCTACGAGCAGTACTTC
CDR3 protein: CASRQPGATYEQYF

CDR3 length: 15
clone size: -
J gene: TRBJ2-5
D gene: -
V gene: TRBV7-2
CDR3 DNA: TGTGCCAGCAATCAAGGGGGGGCCCGGATAGAGACCCAGTACTTC
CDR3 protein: CASNQGGARIETQYF

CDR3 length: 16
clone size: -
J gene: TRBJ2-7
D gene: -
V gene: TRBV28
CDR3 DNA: TGTGCCAGCAGTTTCCCGTTGACAGGCAGCTCCTACGAGCAGTACTTC
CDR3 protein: CASSFPLTGSSYEQYF

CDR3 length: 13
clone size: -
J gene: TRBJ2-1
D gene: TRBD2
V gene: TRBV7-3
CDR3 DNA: TGTGCCAGCAGCTTCGGCGGGGGAAGTGAGCAGTTCTTC
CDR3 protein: CASSFGGGSEQFF

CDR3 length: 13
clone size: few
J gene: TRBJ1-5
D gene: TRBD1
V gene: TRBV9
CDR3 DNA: TGTGCCAGCAGCTACCGGGACAGGGAGCCCCAGCATTTT
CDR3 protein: CASSYRDREPQHF

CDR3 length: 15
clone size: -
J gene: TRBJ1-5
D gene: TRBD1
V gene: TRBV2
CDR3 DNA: TGTGCCAGCAGTCCCGGGACAGTGGGGGGTCAGCCCCAGCATTTT
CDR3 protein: CASSPGTVGGQPQHF

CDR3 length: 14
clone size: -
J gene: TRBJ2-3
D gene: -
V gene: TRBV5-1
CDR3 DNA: TGCGCCAGCAGCCCTAGCCCGGGCACAGATACGCAGTATTTT
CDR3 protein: CASSPSPGTDTQYF

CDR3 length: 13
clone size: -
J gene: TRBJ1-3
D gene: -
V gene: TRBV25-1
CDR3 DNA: TGTGCCAGCAGGACAGCCTCTGGAAACACCATATATTTT
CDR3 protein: CASRTASGNTIYF

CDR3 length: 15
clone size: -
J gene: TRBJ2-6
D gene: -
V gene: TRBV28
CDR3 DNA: TGTGCCAGCAGTCTGGACATCGCTGGGGCCAACGTCCTGACTTTC
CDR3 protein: CASSLDIAGANVLTF

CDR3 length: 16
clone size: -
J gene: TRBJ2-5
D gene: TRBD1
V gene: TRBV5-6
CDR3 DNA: TGTGCCAGCAGCCCGGGACAGAGGCTTTTTGTGGAGACCCAGTACTTC
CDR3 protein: CASSPGQRLFVETQYF

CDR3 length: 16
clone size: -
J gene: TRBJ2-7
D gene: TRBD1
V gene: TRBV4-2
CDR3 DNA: TGTGCCAGCAGCCAAGTTCCGGGACAGGGAACCTACGAGCAGTACTTC
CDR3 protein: CASSQVPGQGTYEQYF

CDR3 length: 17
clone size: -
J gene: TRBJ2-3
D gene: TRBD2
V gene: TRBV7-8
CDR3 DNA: TGTGCCAGCAGCTCCCGCTCCGGGACTAGCGGGAGTAATACGCAGTATTTT
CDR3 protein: CASSSRSGTSGSNTQYF

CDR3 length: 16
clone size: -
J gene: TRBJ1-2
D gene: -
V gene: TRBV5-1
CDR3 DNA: TGCGCCAGCAGCCCGGGGATTGGCAGGACGTTCTATGGCTACACCTTC
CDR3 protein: CASSPGIGRTFYGYTF

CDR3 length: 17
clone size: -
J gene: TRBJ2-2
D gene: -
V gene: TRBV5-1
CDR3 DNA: TGCGCCAGCAGCTTGGCTGTGGGCAGGGGAAACACCGGGGAGCTGTTTTTT
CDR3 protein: CASSLAVGRGNTGELFF

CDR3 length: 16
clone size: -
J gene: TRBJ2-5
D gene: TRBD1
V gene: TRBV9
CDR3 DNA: TGTGCCAGCAGCGTAGCATCGGGACAGGGGTGGGAGACCCAGTACTTC
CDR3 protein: CASSVASGQGWETQYF

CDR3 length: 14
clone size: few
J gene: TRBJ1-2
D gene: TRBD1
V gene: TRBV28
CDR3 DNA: TGTGCCAGCATTATCGGACAGGGGGCAGATGGCTACACCTTC
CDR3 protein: CASIIGQGADGYTF

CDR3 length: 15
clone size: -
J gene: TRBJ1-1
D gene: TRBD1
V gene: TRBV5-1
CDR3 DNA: TGCGCCAGCAGCCTGGAGGGGGCCCGTGGCACTGAAGCTTTCTTT
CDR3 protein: CASSLEGARGTEAFF

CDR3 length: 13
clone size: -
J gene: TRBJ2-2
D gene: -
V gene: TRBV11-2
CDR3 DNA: TGTGCCAGCAGCTTAGTGCGGCCCGGGGAGCTGTTTTTT
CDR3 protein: CASSLVRPGELFF

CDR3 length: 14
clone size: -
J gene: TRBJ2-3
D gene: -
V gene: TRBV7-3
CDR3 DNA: TGTGCCAGCAGCTTAACGGCTGTCACAGATACGCAGTATTTT
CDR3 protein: CASSLTAVTDTQYF

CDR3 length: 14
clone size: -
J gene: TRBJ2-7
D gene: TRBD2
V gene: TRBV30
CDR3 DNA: TGTGCCTGGAGTGTACTGGCGGGAGAGGGCGAGCAGTACTTC
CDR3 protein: CAWSVLAGEGEQYF

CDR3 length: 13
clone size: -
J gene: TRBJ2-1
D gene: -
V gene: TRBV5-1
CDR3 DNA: TGCGCCAGCAGCTCGGGGTCGTCGCGGGAGCAGTTCTTC
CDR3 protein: CASSSGSSREQFF

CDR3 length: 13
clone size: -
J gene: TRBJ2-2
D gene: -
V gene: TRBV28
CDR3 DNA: TGTGCCAGCAGCCCCAGGAGGGACGGGGAGCTGTTTTTT
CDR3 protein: CASSPRRDGELFF

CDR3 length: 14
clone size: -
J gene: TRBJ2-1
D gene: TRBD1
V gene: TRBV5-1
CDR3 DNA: TGCGCCAGCAGCTTGGGGACAGGGGAGTATGAGCAGTTCTTC
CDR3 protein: CASSLGTGEYEQFF

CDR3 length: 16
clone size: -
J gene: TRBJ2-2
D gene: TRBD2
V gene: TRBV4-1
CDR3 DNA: TGCGCCAGCAGCCAATTTGTAACTAGCGGGGACGGGGAGCTGTTTTTT
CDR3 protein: CASSQFVTSGDGELFF

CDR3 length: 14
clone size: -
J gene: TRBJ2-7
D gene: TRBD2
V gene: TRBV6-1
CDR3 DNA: TGTGCCACCCCTGGGACTAGCGGGAGGTACGAGCAGTACTTC
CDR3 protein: CATPGTSGRYEQYF

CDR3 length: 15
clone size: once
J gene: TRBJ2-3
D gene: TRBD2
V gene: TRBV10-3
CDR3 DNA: TGTGCCATCAGTGTTTCCGGCGGGGGGGCAGATACGCAGTATTTT
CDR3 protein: CAISVSGGGADTQYF

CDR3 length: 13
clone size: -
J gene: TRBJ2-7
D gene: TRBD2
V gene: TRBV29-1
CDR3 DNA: TGCAGCGTTGAGTGGGGGGGGAAGCTCGAGCAGTACTTC
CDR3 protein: CSVEWGGKLEQYF

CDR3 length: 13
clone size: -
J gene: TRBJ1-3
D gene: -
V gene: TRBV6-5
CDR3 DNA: TGTGCCAGCAGCACAGGTACCGGAAACACCATATATTTT
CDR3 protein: CASSTGTGNTIYF

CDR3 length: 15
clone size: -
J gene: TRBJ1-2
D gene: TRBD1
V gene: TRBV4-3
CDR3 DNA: TGCGCCAGCAGCCCTGACCGGGACAGTCGGCTGGGCTACACCTTC
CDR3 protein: CASSPDRDSRLGYTF

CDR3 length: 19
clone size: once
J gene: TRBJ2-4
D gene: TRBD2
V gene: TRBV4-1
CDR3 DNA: TGCGCCAGCAGTCGCAGTGGATCGAGCGGGGAGCTAGCCAAAAACATTCAGTACTTC
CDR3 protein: CASSRSGSSGELAKNIQYF

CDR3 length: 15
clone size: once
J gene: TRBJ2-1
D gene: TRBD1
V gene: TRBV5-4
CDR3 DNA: TGTGCCAGCAGCGTTCGAACAGGGGGCGAAAATGAGCAGTTCTTC
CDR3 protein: CASSVRTGGENEQFF

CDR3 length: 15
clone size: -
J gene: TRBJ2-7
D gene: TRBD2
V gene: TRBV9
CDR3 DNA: TGTGCCAGCAGCGTAGGGCCAGGGAGGGACTACGAGCAGTACTTC
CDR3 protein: CASSVGPGRDYEQYF

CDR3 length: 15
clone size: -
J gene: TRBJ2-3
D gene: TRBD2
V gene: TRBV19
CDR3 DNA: TGTGCCAGTAGTATGGGGCTAGCGGACACAGATACGCAGTATTTT
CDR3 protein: CASSMGLADTDTQYF

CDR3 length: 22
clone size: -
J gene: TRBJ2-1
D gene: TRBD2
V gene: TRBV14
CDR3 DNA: TGTGCCAGCAGCCAAGAGTTGGGTGTGGGTCTAGCGGGGGGGCCGAGGGCCGCTGAGCAGTTCTTC
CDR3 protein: CASSQELGVGLAGGPRAAEQFF

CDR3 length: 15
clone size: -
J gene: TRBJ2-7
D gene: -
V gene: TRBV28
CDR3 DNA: TGTGCCAGCAGCCCGTCTTGGGAGGGGGACTACGAGCAGTACTTC
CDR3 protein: CASSPSWEGDYEQYF

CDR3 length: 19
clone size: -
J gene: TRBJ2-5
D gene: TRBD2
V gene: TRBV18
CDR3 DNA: TGTGCCAGCTCACTCCGCCCGGCGACTAGCGGGGGCTTCCAAGAGACCCAGTACTTC
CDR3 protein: CASSLRPATSGGFQETQYF

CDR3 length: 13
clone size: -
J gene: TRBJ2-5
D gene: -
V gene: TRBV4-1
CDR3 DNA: TGCGCCAGCAGCCTAACCTCCGAGGCTTCCCAAAACTTC
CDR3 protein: CASSLTSEASQNF

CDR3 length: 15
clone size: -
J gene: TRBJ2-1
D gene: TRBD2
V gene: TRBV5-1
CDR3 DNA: TGCGCCAGCAGCTCGCTAAGCGGGGGGGCTAATGAGCAGTTCTTC
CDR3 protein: CASSSLSGGANEQFF

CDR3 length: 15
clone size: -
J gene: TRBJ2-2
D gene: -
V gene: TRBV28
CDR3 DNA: TGTGCCAGCAGTCAAGGCGACTATCGGTCCGGGGAGCTGTTTTTT
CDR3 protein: CASSQGDYRSGELFF

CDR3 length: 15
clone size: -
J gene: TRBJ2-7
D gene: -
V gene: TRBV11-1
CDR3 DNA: TGTGCCAGCAGACAAGACGAGGGTAATCTCCGCGAGCAGTACTTC
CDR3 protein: CASRQDEGNLREQYF

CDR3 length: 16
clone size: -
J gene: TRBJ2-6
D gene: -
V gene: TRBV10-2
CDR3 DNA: TGCGCCAGCAGTTCCAGGGGATCAGACGGGGCCAACGTCCTGACTTTC
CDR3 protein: CASSSRGSDGANVLTF

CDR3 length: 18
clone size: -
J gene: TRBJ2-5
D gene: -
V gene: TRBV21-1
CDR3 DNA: TGTGCCAGCAGCAAAGTGGGTAGCGGGGGTGATACCGAAGAGACCCAGTACTTC
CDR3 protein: CASSKVGSGGDTEETQYF

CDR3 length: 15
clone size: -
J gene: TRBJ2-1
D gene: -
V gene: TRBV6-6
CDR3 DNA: TGTGCCAGCAGTTACCGGGATAGGGGGTCCAGTGAGCAGTTCTTC
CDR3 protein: CASSYRDRGSSEQFF

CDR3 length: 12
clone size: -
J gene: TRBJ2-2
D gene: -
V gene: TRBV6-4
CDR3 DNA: TGTGCCAGCAGTGGGCCAGGAGGGGAGCTGTTTTTT
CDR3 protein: CASSGPGGELFF

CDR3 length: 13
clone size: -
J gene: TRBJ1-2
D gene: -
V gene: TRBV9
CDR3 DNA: TGTGCCAGCAGCGTAATTGGGGAGGAAGGCTACACCTTC
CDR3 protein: CASSVIGEEGYTF

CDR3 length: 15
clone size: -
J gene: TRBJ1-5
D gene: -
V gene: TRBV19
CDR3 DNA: TGTGCCAGTAGTTGGACATCTTATAGCAATCAGCCCCAGCATTTT
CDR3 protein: CASSWTSYSNQPQHF